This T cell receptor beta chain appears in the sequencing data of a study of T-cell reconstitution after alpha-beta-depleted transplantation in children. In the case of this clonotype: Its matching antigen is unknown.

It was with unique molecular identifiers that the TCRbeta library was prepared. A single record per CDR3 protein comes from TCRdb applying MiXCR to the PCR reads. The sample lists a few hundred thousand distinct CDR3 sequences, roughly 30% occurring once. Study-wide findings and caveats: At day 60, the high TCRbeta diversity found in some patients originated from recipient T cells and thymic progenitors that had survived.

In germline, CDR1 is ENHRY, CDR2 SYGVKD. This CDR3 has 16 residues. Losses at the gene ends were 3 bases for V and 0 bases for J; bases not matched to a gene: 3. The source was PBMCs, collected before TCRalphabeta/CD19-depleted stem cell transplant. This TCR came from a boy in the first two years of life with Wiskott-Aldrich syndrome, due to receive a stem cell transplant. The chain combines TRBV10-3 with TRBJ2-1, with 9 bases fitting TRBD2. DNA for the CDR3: TGTGCCATCAGTGATAGTAGCGGGAGCTCCTACAATGAGCAGTTCTTC. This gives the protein CAISDSSGSSYNEQFF.